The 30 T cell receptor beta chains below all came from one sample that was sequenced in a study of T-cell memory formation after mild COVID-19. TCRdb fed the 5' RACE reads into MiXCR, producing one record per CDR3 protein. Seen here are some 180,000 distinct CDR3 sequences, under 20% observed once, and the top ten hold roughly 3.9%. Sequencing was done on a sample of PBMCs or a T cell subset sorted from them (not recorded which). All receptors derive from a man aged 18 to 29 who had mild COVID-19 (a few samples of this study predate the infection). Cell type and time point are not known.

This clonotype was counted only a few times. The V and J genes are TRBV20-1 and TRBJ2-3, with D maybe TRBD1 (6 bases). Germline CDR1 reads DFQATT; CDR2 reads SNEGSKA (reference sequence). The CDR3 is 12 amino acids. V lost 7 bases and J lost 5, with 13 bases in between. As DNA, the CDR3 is TGCAGTGGAAGATGGGGACAAGATACGCAGTATTTT. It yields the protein CSGRWGQDTQYF.

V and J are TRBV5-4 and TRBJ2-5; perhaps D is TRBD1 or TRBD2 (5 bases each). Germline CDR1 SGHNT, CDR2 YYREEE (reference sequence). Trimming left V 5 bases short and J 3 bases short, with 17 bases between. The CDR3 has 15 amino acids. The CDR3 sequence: CASRKGRDEKETQYF. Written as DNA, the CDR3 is TGTGCCAGCAGGAAAGGCCGGGACGAAAAAGAGACCCAGTACTTC.

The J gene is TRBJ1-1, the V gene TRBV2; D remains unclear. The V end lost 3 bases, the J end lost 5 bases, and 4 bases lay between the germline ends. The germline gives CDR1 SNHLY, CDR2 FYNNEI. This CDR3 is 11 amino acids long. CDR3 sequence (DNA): TGTGCCAGCAGTGAGGAAACTGAAGCTTTCTTT. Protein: CASSEETEAFF.

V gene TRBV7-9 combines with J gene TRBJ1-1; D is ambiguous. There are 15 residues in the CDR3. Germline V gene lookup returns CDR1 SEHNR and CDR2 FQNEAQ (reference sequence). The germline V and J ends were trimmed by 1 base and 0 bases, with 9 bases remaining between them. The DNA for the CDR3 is TGTGCCAGCAGCTTAGTACCGGCGGTGAACACTGAAGCTTTCTTT. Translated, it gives CASSLVPAVNTEAFF. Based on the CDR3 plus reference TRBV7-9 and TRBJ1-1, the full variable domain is DTGVSQNPRHKITKRGQNVTFRCDPISEHNRLYWYRQTLGQGPEFLTYFQNEAQLEKSRLLSDRFSAERPKGSFSTLEIQRTEQGDSAMYLCASSLVPAVNTEAFFGQGTRLTVV.

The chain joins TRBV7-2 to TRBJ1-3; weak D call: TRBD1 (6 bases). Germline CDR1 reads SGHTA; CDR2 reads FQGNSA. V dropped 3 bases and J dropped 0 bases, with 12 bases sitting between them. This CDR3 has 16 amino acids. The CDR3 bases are TGTGCCAGCAGCTTCGGACAGAGCAACTCTGGAAACACCATATATTTT. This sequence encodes CASSFGQSNSGNTIYF.

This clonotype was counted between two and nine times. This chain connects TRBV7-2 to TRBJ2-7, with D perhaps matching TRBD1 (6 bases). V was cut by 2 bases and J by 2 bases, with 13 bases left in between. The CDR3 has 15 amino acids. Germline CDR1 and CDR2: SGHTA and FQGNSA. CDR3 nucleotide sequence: TGTGCCAGCAGCTTACAAAAGGGGGTCACCTACGAGCAGTACTTC. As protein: CASSLQKGVTYEQYF.

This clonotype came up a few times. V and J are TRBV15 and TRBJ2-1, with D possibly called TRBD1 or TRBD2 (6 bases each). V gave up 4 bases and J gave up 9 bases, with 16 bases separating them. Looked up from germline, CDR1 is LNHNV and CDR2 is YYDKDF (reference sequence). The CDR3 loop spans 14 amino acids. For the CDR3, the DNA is TGTGCCACCAGCATAAAGGAGCCGGGGGCTGAGCAGTTCTTC. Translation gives CATSIKEPGAEQFF.

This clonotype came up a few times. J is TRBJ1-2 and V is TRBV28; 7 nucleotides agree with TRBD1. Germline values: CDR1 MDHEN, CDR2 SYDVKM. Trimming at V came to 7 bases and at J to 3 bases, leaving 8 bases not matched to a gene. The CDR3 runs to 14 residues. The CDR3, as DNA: TGTGCCAGCACCTACACAGGGGTGGACTATGGCTACACCTTC. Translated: CASTYTGVDYGYTF.

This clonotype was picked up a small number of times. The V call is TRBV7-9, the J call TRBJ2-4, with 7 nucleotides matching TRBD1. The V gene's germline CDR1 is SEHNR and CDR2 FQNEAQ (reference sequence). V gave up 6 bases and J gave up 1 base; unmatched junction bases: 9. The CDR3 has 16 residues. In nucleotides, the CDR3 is TGTGCCAGCAGTCTAACAGGGGTATACGCCAAAAACATTCAGTACTTC. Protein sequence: CASSLTGVYAKNIQYF.

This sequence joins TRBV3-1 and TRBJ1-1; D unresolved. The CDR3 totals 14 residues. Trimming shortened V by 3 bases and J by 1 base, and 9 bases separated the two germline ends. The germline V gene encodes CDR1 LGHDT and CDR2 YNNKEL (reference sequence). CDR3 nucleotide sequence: TGTGCCAGCAGCCAGGACTTAGGGAACACTGAAGCTTTCTTT. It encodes CASSQDLGNTEAFF.

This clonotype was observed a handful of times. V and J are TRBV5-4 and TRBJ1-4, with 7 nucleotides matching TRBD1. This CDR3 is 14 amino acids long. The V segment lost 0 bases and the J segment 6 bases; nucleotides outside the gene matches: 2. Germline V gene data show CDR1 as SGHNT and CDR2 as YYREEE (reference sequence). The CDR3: CASSLAQGDEKLFF. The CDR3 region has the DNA TGTGCCAGCAGCTTGGCCCAGGGGGATGAAAAACTGTTTTTT.

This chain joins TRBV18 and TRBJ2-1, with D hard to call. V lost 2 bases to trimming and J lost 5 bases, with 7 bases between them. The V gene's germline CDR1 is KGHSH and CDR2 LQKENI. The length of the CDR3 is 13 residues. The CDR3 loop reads CASSPAGDNEQFF. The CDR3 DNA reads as TGTGCCAGCTCACCAGCTGGGGACAATGAGCAGTTCTTC.

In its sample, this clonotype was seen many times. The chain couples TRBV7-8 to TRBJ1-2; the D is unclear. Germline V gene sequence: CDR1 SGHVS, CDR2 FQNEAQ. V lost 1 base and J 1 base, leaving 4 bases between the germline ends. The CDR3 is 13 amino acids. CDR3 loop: CASSLGDNYGYTF. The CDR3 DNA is TGTGCCAGCAGCTTAGGAGATAACTATGGCTACACCTTC.

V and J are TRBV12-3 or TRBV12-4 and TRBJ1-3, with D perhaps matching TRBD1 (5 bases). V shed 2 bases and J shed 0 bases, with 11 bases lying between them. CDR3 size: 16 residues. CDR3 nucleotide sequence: TGTGCCAGCAGTTTAAGACAGCAGAGCTCTGGAAACACCATATATTTT. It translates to CASSLRQQSSGNTIYF.

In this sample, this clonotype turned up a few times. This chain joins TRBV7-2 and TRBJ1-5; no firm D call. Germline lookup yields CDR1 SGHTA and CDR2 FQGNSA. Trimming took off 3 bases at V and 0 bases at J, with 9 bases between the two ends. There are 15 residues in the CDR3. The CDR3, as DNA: TGTGCCAGCAGCTTCGGCGGGGTTAGCAATCAGCCCCAGCATTTT. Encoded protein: CASSFGGVSNQPQHF.

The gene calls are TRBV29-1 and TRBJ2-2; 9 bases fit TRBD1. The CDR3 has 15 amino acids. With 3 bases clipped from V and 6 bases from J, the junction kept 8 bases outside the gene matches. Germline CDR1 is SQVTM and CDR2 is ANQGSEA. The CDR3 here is CSVDPGQGRPGELFF. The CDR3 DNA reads TGCAGCGTTGACCCGGGACAGGGACGGCCCGGGGAGCTGTTTTTT.

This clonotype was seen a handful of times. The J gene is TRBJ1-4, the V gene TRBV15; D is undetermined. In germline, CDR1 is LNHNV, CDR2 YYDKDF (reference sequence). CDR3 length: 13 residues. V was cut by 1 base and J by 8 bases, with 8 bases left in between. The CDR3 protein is CATSRALTEKLFF. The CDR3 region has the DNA TGTGCCACCAGCAGAGCTCTGACCGAAAAACTGTTTTTT.

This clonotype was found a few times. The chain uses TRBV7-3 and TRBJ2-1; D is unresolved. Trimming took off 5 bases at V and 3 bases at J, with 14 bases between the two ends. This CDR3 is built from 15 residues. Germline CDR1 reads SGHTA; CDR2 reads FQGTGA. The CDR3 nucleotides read TGTGCCAGCAGCCCCCAACCCGGCCTCTACAATGAGCAGTTCTTC. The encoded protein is CASSPQPGLYNEQFF.

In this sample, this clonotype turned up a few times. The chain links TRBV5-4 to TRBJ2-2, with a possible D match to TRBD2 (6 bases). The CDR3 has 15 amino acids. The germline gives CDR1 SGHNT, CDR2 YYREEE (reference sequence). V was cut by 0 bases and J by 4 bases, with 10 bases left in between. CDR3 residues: CASSLGGRGTGELFF. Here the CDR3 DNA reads TGTGCCAGCAGCTTGGGCGGGCGGGGCACCGGGGAGCTGTTTTTT.

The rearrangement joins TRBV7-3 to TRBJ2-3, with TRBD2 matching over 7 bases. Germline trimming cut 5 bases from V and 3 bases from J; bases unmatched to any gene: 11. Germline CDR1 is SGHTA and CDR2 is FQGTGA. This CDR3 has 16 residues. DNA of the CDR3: TGTGCCAGCAGCCCAGGACTAGGAAGGGGTACAGATACGCAGTATTTT. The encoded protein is CASSPGLGRGTDTQYF.

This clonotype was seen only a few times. The CDR3 nucleotides are TGTGCCAGCAGCCCAACAACAGGAGTCAACTATGGCTACACCTTC. Encoded protein: CASSPTTGVNYGYTF. This chain connects TRBV9 to TRBJ1-2, with TRBD1 as a possible D gene (5 bases). Germline CDR1 reads SGDLS; CDR2 reads YYNGEE. V was clipped by 4 bases and J by 2 bases, with 15 bases between them. The CDR3 totals 15 residues.

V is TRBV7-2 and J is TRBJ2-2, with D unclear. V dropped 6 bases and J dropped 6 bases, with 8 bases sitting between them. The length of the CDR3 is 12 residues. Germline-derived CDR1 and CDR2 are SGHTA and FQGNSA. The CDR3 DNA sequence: TGTGCCAGCAGAGACGCGGCCGGGGAGCTGTTTTTT. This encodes CASRDAAGELFF.

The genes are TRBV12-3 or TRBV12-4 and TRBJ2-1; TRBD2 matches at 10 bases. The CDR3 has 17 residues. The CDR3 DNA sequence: TGTGCTAGTGCTAGCGGGGGCTTCTTAGGCTCCTACAATGAGCAGTTCTTC. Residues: CASASGGFLGSYNEQFF.

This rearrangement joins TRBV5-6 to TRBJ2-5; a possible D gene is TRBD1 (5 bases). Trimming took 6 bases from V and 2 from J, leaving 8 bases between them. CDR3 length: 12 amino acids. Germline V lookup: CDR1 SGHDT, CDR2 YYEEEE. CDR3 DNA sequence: TGTGCCAGCATGGGGCCTCAAGAGACCCAGTACTTC. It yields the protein CASMGPQETQYF.

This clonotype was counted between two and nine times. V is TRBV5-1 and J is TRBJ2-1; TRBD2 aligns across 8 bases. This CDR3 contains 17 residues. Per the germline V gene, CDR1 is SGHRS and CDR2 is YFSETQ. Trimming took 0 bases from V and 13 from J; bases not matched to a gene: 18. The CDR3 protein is CASSLARLGGGSTSQFF. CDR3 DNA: TGCGCCAGCAGCTTGGCGCGGTTAGGCGGGGGGTCCACCTCCCAGTTCTTC. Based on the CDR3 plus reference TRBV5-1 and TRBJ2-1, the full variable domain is KAGVTQTPRYLIKTRGQQVTLSCSPISGHRSVSWYQQTPGQGLQFLFEYFSETQRNKGNFPGRFSGRQFSNSRSEMNVSTLELGDSALYLCASSLARLGGGSTSQFFGPGTRLTVL.

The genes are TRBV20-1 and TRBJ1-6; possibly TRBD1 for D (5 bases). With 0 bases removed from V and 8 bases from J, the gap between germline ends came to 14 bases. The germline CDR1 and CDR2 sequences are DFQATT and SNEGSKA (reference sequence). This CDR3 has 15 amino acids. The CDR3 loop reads CSARDSGQGDSPLHF. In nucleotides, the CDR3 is TGCAGTGCTAGAGATTCAGGGCAGGGTGATTCACCCCTCCACTTT.

CDR3 protein: CASSSGTGYEGYTF. As DNA, the CDR3 is TGTGCCAGCAGCTCCGGGACAGGTTATGAAGGCTACACCTTC. This rearrangement joins TRBV7-8 to TRBJ1-2, with 8 bases fitting TRBD1. J was trimmed by 8 bases and V by 4 bases; bases with no gene match: 9. CDR1 and CDR2 (germline): SGHVS, FQNEAQ. This CDR3 is 14 amino acids long.

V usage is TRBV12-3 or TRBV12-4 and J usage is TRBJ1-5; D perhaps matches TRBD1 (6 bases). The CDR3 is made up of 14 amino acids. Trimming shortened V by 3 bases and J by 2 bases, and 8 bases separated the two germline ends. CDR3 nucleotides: TGTGCCAGCAGTTTCCGACAGGGCAATCAGCCCCAGCATTTT. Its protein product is CASSFRQGNQPQHF.

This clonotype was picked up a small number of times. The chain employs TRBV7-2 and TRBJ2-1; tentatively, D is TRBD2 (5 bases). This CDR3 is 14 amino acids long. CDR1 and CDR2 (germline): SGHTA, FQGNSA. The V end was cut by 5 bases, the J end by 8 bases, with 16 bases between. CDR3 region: CASSQNRDYHEQFF. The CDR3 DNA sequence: TGTGCCAGCAGCCAGAACCGGGATTATCATGAGCAGTTCTTC.

CDR3 coding DNA: TGTGCCAGCAGTTCCGGGACAGGGGAGAGGCACACCATATATTTT. Translated: CASSSGTGERHTIYF. V gene TRBV28 combines with J gene TRBJ1-3, with 10 bases matching TRBD1. The CDR3 has 15 residues. With V trimmed by 4 bases and J by 8 bases, 8 bases remained unmatched. Germline V CDR1 and CDR2: MDHEN, SYDVKM.